The next 7 T cell receptor beta chains were all read from a single sample in a study of CD4 and CD8 cells across lung adenocarcinoma regions. Each CDR3 protein is one row after TCRdb ran MiXCR on the PCR reads. The sample holds under 20,000 distinct CDR3 sequences, about 43% seen once. The sample comprised CD4+ T cells from the margin of a lung tumor. Receptor source: a male donor with lung adenocarcinoma. The CD4 and CD8 labels of this study may be unreliable.

This clonotype was counted many times. The V gene is TRBV4-2, the J gene TRBJ2-2; 8 nucleotides line up with TRBD2. V lost 0 bases, J lost 6 bases, and 9 bases stayed unmatched. The CDR3 extends over 17 amino acids. CDR1 is LGHNA, CDR2 YNFKEQ, per germline. The CDR3 sequence is CASSQDLSGSGSGELFF. The CDR3 bases are TGTGCCAGCAGCCAAGATCTGAGCGGGAGCGGTTCCGGGGAGCTGTTTTTT.

As to this clonotype: The junction departs from germline at one end; a sequencing error may be responsible. The chain joins TRBV4-1 to TRBJ2-6, with a possible D match to TRBD1 (5 bases). The CDR3 length is 14 residues. The germline gives CDR1 MGHRA, CDR2 YSYEKL. Written as DNA, the CDR3 is TGCGCCAGCAGTGAGCGTTCTGGGGCCTACGTGCTGACTTTC. This encodes CASSERSGAYVLTF.

This clonotype was seen repeatedly, ten times or more. This rearrangement joins TRBV23-1 to TRBJ2-1; TRBD2 matches at 13 bases. TRBV23-1 is an ORF, with its function uncertain. V was clipped by 3 bases and J by 3 bases; unmatched bases: 23. This CDR3 has 23 residues. The CDR3 here is CASSQVFQGAPGLAGCFYNEQFF. The CDR3 DNA sequence: TGCGCCAGCAGTCAGGTTTTCCAGGGGGCACCGGGACTAGCGGGATGCTTCTACAATGAGCAGTTCTTC.

The chain carries TRBV27 and TRBJ2-5; possibly TRBD1 or TRBD2 for D (6 bases each). Germline V gives CDR1 MNHEY, CDR2 SMNVEV (reference sequence). This CDR3 has 15 residues. V lost 9 bases and J lost 11, with 28 bases in between. This chain's CDR3 is CARGFGGGDQEIQYF. The CDR3 DNA reads TGTGCCAGGGGGTTCGGGGGCGGTGACCAAGAGATTCAGTACTTC.

This clonotype has ten or more counts. The chain employs TRBV6-1 and TRBJ1-4; TRBD1 aligns across 10 bases. Trimming took 4 bases from V and 7 from J; bases not matched to a gene: 3. The CDR3 covers 14 residues. Per germline, CDR1 MNHNS and CDR2 SASEGT. CDR3 amino acids: CASSGQGAGEKLFF. CDR3 DNA sequence: TGTGCCAGCAGTGGACAGGGGGCCGGTGAAAAACTGTTTTTT.

The chain has TRBV20-1 and TRBJ2-3, with 9 bases fitting TRBD2. Germline trimming cut 8 bases from V and 1 base from J; bases unmatched to any gene: 1. The CDR3 is 12 amino acids. The germline gives CDR1 DFQATT, CDR2 SNEGSKA (reference sequence). The CDR3 DNA reads as TGCAGTAAGCGGGAGGGCACAGATACGCAGTATTTT. This translates into CSKREGTDTQYF.

In its sample, this clonotype was seen a few times. The chain joins TRBV10-3 to TRBJ1-1; 7 bases match TRBD1. The length of the CDR3 is 13 residues. With 4 bases clipped from V and 1 base from J, the junction kept 0 bases outside the gene matches. Per the germline V gene, CDR1 is ENHRY and CDR2 is SYGVKD. In nucleotides, the CDR3 is TGTGCCATCAGTGGGACAGGGAACACTGAAGCTTTCTTT. This translates into CAISGTGNTEAFF.